The rows below give T cell receptor beta chains drawn from one sample of a study of post-analysis software for immune sequencing data. TCRdb re-called the PCR reads through MiXCR, storing one row per CDR3 protein. The table has roughly 730,000 distinct CDR3 sequences, 30% seen once. What was sequenced was blood. The receptors derive from a girl aged 10 to 17 with multiple sclerosis. Both conserved end residues are part of each CDR3. Fields, in order: J gene, clone size, D gene, V gene, CDR3 protein, CDR3 DNA. A D gene is named only where the DNA matches it firmly. Size is omitted from some rows. Given values are once, few, many or a class for expanded clones.

j_call: TRBJ2-3
clone_size: .
d_call: .
v_call: TRBV10-3
cdr3_aa: CAITTVGSTDTQYF
cdr3_nt: TGTGCCATCACCACAGTTGGGAGCACAGATACGCAGTATTTT

j_call: TRBJ1-2
clone_size: few
d_call: .
v_call: TRBV28
cdr3_aa: CASRPGGGNLFYTF
cdr3_nt: TGTGCCAGCAGGCCGGGTGGGGGAAATTTGTTCTACACCTTC

j_call: TRBJ2-1
clone_size: .
d_call: TRBD1
v_call: TRBV4-3
cdr3_aa: CASSQETRTGLNGQFF
cdr3_nt: TGCGCCAGCAGCCAAGAAACCAGGACAGGGTTAAATGGGCAGTTCTTC

j_call: TRBJ2-6
clone_size: .
d_call: TRBD1
v_call: TRBV7-8
cdr3_aa: CASSLRALGQGLAGANVLTF
cdr3_nt: TGTGCCAGCAGCTTAAGGGCCCTGGGACAGGGACTTGCTGGGGCCAACGTCCTGACTTTC

j_call: TRBJ2-5
clone_size: few
d_call: .
v_call: TRBV6-2/TRBV6-3
cdr3_aa: CASRERVFETQYF
cdr3_nt: TGTGCCAGCAGGGAGCGCGTTTTTGAGACCCAGTACTTC

j_call: TRBJ2-1
clone_size: .
d_call: .
v_call: TRBV20-1
cdr3_aa: CSASRDANRNEQFF
cdr3_nt: TGCAGTGCTTCCAGGGACGCCAACCGGAATGAGCAGTTCTTC

j_call: TRBJ2-4
clone_size: .
d_call: .
v_call: TRBV28
cdr3_aa: CATHHSRRGYF
cdr3_nt: TGTGCCACTCACCACAGTCGAAGGGGGTACTTC

j_call: TRBJ2-5
clone_size: .
d_call: .
v_call: TRBV7-2
cdr3_aa: CASSRGPGGGAVETQYF
cdr3_nt: TGTGCCAGCAGCCGAGGGCCAGGTGGGGGGGCAGTTGAGACCCAGTACTTC

j_call: TRBJ1-2
clone_size: few
d_call: .
v_call: TRBV20-1
cdr3_aa: CSARDKGPYGYTF
cdr3_nt: TGCAGTGCTAGAGATAAGGGACCCTATGGCTACACCTTC

j_call: TRBJ2-1
clone_size: few
d_call: TRBD2
v_call: TRBV20-1
cdr3_aa: CSAPLASGRAYNEQFF
cdr3_nt: TGCAGTGCCCCTCTGGCTAGCGGGAGGGCCTACAATGAGCAGTTCTTC

j_call: TRBJ2-1
clone_size: once
d_call: .
v_call: TRBV29-1
cdr3_aa: CSIAPSVSRYNEQFF
cdr3_nt: TGCAGTATTGCGCCTAGCGTGAGTAGGTACAATGAGCAGTTCTTC

j_call: TRBJ2-2
clone_size: few
d_call: TRBD1
v_call: TRBV3-1
cdr3_aa: CASSQVLGQGGTGELFF
cdr3_nt: TGTGCCAGCAGCCAAGTTCTAGGACAGGGTGGCACCGGGGAGCTGTTTTTT

j_call: TRBJ2-1
clone_size: .
d_call: .
v_call: TRBV10-3
cdr3_aa: CAISEGTAYNEQFF
cdr3_nt: TGTGCCATCAGTGAGGGGACCGCCTACAATGAGCAGTTCTTC

j_call: TRBJ2-7
clone_size: few
d_call: .
v_call: TRBV2
cdr3_aa: CASSEAATPNEQYF
cdr3_nt: TGTGCCAGCAGTGAAGCAGCGACCCCAAACGAGCAGTACTTC

j_call: TRBJ2-4
clone_size: .
d_call: .
v_call: TRBV28
cdr3_aa: CASEGQNIQYF
cdr3_nt: TGTGCCAGCGAGGGCCAAAACATTCAGTACTTC

j_call: TRBJ2-3
clone_size: many
d_call: TRBD2
v_call: TRBV7-2
cdr3_aa: CASSSTPSSGGLYTQYF
cdr3_nt: TGTGCCAGCAGCTCCACCCCCTCTAGCGGGGGTTTATATACGCAGTATTTT

j_call: TRBJ2-1
clone_size: .
d_call: .
v_call: TRBV19
cdr3_aa: CASSIEGGLWYGQFF
cdr3_nt: TGTGCCAGTAGTATAGAGGGGGGTCTGTGGTACGGGCAGTTCTTC

j_call: TRBJ2-5
clone_size: few
d_call: .
v_call: TRBV12-3/TRBV12-4
cdr3_aa: CASSLTQGWQETQYF
cdr3_nt: TGTGCCAGCAGTTTAACGCAGGGCTGGCAAGAGACCCAGTACTTC

j_call: TRBJ2-1
clone_size: .
d_call: .
v_call: TRBV7-9
cdr3_aa: CASSFAGTFYNEQFF
cdr3_nt: TGTGCCAGCAGCTTCGCCGGGACATTTTACAATGAGCAGTTCTTC

j_call: TRBJ1-6
clone_size: .
d_call: .
v_call: TRBV6-1
cdr3_aa: CASSELRDLIYNSPLHF
cdr3_nt: TGTGCCAGCAGTGAATTGAGAGACCTTATCTACAATTCACCCCTCCACTTT

j_call: TRBJ2-5
clone_size: .
d_call: .
v_call: TRBV18
cdr3_aa: CASSPPEEETQYF
cdr3_nt: TGTGCCAGCTCACCACCGGAGGAAGAGACCCAGTACTTC

j_call: TRBJ2-3
clone_size: few
d_call: TRBD2
v_call: TRBV10-3
cdr3_aa: CAISGVQERESPDTQYF
cdr3_nt: TGTGCCATCAGTGGGGTTCAGGAGCGGGAGTCCCCAGATACGCAGTATTTT

j_call: TRBJ2-1
clone_size: .
d_call: TRBD2
v_call: TRBV6-2/TRBV6-3
cdr3_aa: CASRYSIGLAEQFF
cdr3_nt: TGTGCCAGCAGGTACTCGATAGGACTAGCGGAGCAGTTCTTC

j_call: TRBJ2-7
clone_size: few
d_call: .
v_call: TRBV28
cdr3_aa: CASSESGAGSYEQYF
cdr3_nt: TGTGCCAGCAGTGAGTCAGGCGCTGGCTCCTACGAGCAGTACTTC

j_call: TRBJ2-3
clone_size: few
d_call: TRBD2
v_call: TRBV20-1
cdr3_aa: CSAKISGGAGDTQYF
cdr3_nt: TGCAGTGCTAAAATAAGCGGGGGGGCGGGAGATACGCAGTATTTT

j_call: TRBJ2-1
clone_size: .
d_call: TRBD2
v_call: TRBV6-2/TRBV6-3
cdr3_aa: CASSYPGRGFYNEQFF
cdr3_nt: TGTGCCAGCAGTTACCCAGGGAGGGGTTTTTACAATGAGCAGTTCTTC

j_call: TRBJ1-2
clone_size: few
d_call: .
v_call: TRBV6-5
cdr3_aa: CASMTQSYGYTF
cdr3_nt: TGTGCCAGCATGACACAGAGCTATGGCTACACCTTC

j_call: TRBJ2-7
clone_size: few
d_call: .
v_call: TRBV3-1
cdr3_aa: CASSPLRSGTYEQYF
cdr3_nt: TGTGCCAGCAGCCCCCTGCGATCAGGAACCTACGAGCAGTACTTC

j_call: TRBJ1-4
clone_size: .
d_call: TRBD1
v_call: TRBV2
cdr3_aa: CASNRGIEEKLFF
cdr3_nt: TGTGCCAGCAACAGGGGAATAGAAGAAAAACTGTTTTTT

j_call: TRBJ2-1
clone_size: .
d_call: TRBD2
v_call: TRBV20-1
cdr3_aa: CSAPAGGRDEQFF
cdr3_nt: TGCAGTGCTCCCGCGGGGGGCAGGGATGAGCAGTTCTTC

j_call: TRBJ1-5
clone_size: .
d_call: .
v_call: TRBV4-1
cdr3_aa: CASSQGPGGGYQPQHF
cdr3_nt: TGCGCCAGCAGCCAAGGGCCCGGGGGCGGGTATCAGCCCCAGCATTTT